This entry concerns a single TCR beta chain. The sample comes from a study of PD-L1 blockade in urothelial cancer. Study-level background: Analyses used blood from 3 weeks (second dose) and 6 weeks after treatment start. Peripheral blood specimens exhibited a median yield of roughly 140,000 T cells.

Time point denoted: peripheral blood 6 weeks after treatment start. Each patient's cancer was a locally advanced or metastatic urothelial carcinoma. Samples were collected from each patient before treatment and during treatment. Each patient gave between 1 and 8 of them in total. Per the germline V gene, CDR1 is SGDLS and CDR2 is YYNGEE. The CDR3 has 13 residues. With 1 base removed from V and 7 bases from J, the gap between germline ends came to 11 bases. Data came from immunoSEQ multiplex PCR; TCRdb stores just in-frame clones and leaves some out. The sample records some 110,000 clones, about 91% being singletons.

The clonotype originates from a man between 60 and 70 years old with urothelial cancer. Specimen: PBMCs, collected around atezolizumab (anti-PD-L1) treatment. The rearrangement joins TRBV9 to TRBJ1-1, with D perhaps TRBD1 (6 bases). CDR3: CASSVTGLGEAFF. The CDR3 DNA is TGTGCCAGCAGCGTAACAGGGCTAGGTGAAGCTTTCTTT.